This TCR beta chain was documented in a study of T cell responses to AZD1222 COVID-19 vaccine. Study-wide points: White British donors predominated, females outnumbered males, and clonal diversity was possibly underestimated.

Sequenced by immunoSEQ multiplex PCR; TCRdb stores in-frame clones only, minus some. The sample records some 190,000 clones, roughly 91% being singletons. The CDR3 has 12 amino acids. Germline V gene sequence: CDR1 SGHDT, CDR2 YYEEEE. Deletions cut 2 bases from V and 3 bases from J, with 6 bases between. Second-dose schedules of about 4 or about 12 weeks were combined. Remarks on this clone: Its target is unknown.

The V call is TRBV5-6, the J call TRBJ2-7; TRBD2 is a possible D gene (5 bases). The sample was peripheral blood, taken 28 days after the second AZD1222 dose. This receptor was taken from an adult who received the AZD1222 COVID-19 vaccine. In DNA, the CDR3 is TGTGCCAGCAGCTTCCGGGGCTACGAGCAGTACTTC. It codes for CASSFRGYEQYF.